This T cell receptor (beta chain) originates from a study of shared clonotypes between healthy human individuals. Study observations and caveats: Rarefaction demonstrated incomplete sorted-subset sequencing despite large depth.

This CDR3 has 17 amino acids. Germline lookup yields CDR1 MGHDK and CDR2 SYGVNS. V gave up 5 bases and J gave up 3 bases, with 21 bases separating them. Each PCR replicate from the sorted subsets contained about 180 ng DNA, which is about 30,000 T cell genomes. Sequencing was performed with immunoSEQ multiplex PCR; in TCRdb, only in-frame clones are kept and a portion is missing. The sample records about 2.1 million clones, around 93% being singletons. CD8 cells classed as naive were CD45RO-negative and positively selected for CCR7, excluding terminally differentiated effector memory CD45RA+ cells. In the case of this clone: Its antigen is not identified.

The V call is TRBV25-1, the J call TRBJ2-3; weak D call: TRBD2 (7 bases). This clonotype was sampled from a young man in good health. Some clones in this sample may be carry-over from other donors' samples. Sequences were obtained from naive CD8+ T cells from PBMCs. The CDR3 here is CASSPRKGGARTDTQYF. The CDR3 DNA sequence: TGTGCCAGCAGTCCTCGAAAGGGGGGGGCCCGAACAGATACGCAGTATTTT.